This T cell receptor beta chain was identified in a study of response to subunit inactivated influenza vaccine. The study's findings and limits: It was the authors' suggestion that each seasonal influenza vaccination recruits few new T cells.

Germline lookup yields CDR1 SGHRS and CDR2 YFSETQ. V was clipped by 2 bases and J by 4 bases; unmatched bases: 4. CDR3 length: 15 residues. In TCRdb, the RT-PCR reads were re-called with MiXCR into one record per CDR3 protein. The table shows roughly 790,000 distinct CDR3 sequences, with over 20% occurring only once. This clonotype has more than one count but fewer than ten. Its target is unknown. This sequence originates from a middle-aged man who received an inactivated influenza vaccine. The genes are TRBV5-1 and TRBJ2-5; TRBD1 agrees at 11 bases. The specimen was PBMCs from blood, collected approximately 5 days after vaccination. Here the CDR3 DNA reads TGCGCCAGCAGCTTTACGGGACAGGGGGGAGAGACCCAGTACTTC. This codes for CASSFTGQGGETQYF.